These 2 T cell receptor beta chains originate from one sample sequenced in a study of shared clonotypes between healthy human individuals. Libraries were prepared by immunoSEQ multiplex PCR; TCRdb keeps only in-frame clonotypes and omits some of them. The table has 550,000 to 800,000 clones, 90% seen once. Material for sequencing was memory CD8+ T cells from PBMCs. Subset denoted: CD45RO+ cells pooled with CCR7-negative TemRA cells. Receptors originate from a young man in good health. Some clones in this sample may be carry-over from other donors' samples.

The chain is built from TRBV27 and TRBJ1-2, with a tentative D call TRBD1 (5 bases). V dropped 8 bases and J dropped 7 bases, with 20 bases sitting between them. Germline values: CDR1 MNHEY, CDR2 SMNVEV (reference sequence). This CDR3 contains 14 residues. The CDR3 protein is CASALTGTIIGYTF. CDR3 bases: TGTGCCAGCGCCTTAACCGGGACCATTATTGGCTACACCTTC.

V gene TRBV9 combines with J gene TRBJ2-3; D perhaps matches TRBD2 (5 bases). V was cut by 4 bases and J by 6 bases, with 30 bases left in between. The CDR3 length is 19 residues. Germline loops: CDR1 SGDLS, CDR2 YYNGEE. The CDR3 protein is CASSQFGRVAGDVIDTQYF. CDR3 in DNA: TGTGCCAGCAGCCAGTTCGGCCGGGTCGCCGGGGATGTGATTGATACGCAGTATTTT.